This T cell receptor (beta chain) was found in a study of early T cells in non-severe SARS-CoV-2 infection. Study-wide points: Sequences matched to VDJdb favored anti-spike CD8 responses, while private and CD4 specificities were missed.

Germline loops: CDR1 MNHNS, CDR2 SASEGT. The V end lost 5 bases, the J end lost 0 bases, and 11 bases lay between the germline ends. CDR3 size: 15 residues. This clonotype was seen ten or more times. Its matching antigen is unknown. One entry per CDR3 protein results from TCRdb running MiXCR on the 5' RACE reads. The table has approximately 83,000 distinct CDR3 sequences, over 11% seen once. The sequencing sample was made of whole blood. V and J are TRBV6-1 and TRBJ1-5; D gene uncertain. The receptor was derived from an adult who was a healthcare worker with PCR-confirmed SARS-CoV-2 infection or an uninfected control (not recorded which). The CDR3 DNA is TGTGCCAGCAGTCCGGACGGGAATAGCAATCAGCCCCAGCATTTT. Translating it yields CASSPDGNSNQPQHF.